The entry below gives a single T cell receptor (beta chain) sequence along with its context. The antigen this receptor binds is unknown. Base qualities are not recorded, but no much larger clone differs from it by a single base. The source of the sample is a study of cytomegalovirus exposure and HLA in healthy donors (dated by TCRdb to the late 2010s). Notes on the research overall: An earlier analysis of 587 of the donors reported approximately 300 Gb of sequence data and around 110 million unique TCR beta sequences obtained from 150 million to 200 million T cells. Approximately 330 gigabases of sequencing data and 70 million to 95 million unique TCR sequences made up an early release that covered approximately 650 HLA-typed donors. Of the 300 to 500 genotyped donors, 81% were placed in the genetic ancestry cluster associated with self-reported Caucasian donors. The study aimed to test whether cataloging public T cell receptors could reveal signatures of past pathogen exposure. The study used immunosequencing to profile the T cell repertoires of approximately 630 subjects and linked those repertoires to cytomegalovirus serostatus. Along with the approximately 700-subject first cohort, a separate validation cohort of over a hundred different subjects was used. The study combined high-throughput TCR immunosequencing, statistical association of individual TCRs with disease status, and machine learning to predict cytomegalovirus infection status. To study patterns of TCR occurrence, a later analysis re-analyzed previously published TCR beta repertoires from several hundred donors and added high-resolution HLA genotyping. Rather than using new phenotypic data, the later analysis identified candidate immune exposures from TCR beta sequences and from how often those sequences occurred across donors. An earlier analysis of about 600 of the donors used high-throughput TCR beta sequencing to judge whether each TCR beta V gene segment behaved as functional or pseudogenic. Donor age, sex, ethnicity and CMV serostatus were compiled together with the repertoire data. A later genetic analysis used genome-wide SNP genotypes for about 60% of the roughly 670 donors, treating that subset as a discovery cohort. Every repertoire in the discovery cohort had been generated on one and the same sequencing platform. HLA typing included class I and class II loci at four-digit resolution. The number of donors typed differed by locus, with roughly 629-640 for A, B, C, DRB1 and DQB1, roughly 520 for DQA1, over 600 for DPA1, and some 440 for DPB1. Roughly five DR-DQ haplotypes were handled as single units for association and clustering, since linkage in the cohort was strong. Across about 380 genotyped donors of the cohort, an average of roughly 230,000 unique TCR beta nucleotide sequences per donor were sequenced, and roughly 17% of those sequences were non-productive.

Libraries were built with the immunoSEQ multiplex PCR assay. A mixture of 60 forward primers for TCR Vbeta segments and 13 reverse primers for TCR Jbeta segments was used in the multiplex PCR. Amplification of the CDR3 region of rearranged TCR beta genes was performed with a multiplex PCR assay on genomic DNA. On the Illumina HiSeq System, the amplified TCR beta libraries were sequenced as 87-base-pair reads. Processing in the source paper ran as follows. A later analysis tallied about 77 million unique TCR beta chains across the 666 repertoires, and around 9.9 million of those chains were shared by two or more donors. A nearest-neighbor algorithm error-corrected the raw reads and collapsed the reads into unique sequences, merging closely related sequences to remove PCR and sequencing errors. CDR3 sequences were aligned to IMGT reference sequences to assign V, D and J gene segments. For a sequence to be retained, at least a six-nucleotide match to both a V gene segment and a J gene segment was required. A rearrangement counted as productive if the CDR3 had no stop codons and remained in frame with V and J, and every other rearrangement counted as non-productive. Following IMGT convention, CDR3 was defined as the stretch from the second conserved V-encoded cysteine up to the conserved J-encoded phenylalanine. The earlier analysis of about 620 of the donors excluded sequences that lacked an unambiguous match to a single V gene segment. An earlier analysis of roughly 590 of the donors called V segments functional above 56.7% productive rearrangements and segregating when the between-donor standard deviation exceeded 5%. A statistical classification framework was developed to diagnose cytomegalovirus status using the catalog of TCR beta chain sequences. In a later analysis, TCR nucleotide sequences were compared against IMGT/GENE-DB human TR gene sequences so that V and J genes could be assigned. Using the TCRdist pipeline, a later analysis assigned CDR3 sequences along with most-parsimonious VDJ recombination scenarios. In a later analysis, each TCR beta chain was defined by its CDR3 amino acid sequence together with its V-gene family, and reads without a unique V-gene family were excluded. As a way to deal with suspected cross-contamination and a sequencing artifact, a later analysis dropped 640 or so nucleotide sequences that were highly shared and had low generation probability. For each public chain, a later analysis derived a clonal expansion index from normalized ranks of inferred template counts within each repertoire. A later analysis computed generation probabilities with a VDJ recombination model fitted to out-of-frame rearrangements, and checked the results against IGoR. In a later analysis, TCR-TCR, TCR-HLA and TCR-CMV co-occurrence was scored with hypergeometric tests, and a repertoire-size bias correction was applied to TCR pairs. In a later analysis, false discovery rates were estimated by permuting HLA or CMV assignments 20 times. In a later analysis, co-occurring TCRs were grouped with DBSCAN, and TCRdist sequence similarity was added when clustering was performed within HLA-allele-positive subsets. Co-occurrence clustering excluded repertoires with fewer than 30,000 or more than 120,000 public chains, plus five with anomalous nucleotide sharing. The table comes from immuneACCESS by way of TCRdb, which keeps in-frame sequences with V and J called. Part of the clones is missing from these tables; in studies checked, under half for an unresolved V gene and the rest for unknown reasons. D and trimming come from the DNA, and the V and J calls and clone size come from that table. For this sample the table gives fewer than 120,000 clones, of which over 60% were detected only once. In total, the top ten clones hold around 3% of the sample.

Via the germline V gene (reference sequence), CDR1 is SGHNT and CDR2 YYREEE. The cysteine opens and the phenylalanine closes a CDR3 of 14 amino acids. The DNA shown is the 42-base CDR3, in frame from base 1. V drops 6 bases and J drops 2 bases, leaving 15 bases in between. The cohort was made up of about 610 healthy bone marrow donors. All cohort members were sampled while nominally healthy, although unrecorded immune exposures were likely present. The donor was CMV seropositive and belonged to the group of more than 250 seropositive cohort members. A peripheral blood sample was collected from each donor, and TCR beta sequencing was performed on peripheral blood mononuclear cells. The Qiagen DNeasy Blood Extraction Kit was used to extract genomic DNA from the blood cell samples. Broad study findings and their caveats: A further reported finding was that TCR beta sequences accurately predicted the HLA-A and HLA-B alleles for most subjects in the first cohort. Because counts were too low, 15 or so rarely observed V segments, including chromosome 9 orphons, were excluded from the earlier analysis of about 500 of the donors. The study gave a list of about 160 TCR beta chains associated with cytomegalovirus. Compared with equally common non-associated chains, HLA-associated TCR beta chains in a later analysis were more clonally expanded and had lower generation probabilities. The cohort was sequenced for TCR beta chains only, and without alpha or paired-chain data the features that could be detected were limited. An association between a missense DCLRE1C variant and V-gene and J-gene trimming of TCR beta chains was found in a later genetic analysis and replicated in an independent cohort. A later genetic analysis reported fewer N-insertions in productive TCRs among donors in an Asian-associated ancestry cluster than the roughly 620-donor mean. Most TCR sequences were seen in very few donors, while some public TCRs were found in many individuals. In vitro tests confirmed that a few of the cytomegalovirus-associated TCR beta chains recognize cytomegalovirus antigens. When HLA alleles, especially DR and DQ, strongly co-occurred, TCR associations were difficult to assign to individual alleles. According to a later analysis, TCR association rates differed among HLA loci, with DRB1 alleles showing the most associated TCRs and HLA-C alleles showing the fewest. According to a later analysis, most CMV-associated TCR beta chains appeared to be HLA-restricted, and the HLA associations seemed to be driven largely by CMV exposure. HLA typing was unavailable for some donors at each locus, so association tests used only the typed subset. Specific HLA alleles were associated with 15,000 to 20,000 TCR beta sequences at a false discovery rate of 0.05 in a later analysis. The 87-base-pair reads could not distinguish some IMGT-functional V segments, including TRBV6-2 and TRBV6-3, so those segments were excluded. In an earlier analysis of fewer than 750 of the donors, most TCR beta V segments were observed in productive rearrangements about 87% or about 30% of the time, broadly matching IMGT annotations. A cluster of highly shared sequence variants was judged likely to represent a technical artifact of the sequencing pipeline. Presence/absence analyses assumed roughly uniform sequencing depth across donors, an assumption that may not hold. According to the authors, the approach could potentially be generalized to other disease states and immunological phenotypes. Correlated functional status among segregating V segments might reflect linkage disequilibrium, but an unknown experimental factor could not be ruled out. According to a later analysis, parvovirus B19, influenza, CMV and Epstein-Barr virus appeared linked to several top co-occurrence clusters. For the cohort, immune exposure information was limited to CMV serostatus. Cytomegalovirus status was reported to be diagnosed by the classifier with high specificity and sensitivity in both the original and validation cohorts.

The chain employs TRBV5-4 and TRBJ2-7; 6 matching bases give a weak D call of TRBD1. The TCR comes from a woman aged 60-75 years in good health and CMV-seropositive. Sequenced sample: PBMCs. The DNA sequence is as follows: TGTGCCAGCACTTTTCGGGACAACCCCTACGAGCAGTACTTC. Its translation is CASTFRDNPYEQYF. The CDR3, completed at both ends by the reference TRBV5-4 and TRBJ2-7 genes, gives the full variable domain ETGVTQSPTHLIKTRGQQVTLRCSSQSGHNTVSWYQQALGQGPQFIFQYYREEENGRGNFPPRFSGLQFPNYSSELNVNALELDDSALYLCASTFRDNPYEQYFGPGTRLTVT.